Listed below are T cell receptor beta chains from one sample, sequenced in a study of Ad26.COV2.S vaccination and SARS-CoV-2 variants. The repertoire was sequenced with immunoSEQ multiplex PCR; TCRdb's copy has only in-frame clones and lacks some. The table shows about 350,000 clones, with 92% occurring only once. The sample in question was peripheral blood, obtained after recovery from COVID-19. The receptors were gathered from a human donor who had recovered from COVID-19. CDR3s include the opening cysteine and the closing phenylalanine or tryptophan.

TRBV7-9,CASNGQPQETQYF
TRBV6-2/TRBV6-3,CASSYEGATNEKLFF
TRBV6-6,CASSYSGTGDSDTQYF
TRBV9,CASSQKRADLAGSSTDTQYF
TRBV7-2,CASSLYPLTRGVPGELFF
TRBV7-6,CASSLGRNTEAFF
TRBV7-9,CASSLATENYGYTF
TRBV6-4,CASTCRRENQPQHF
TRBV2,CASSEYPLSSYNLPLHF
TRBV6-6,CASSRGTSGVLSYNEQFF
TRBV5-5,CASSLGYGNQPQHF
TRBV7-2,CASSLVGGGTNTQYF
TRBV10-3,CAISLGGAATGELFF
TRBV9,CASSVTGENNYGYTF
TRBV20-1,CSASRDRDNSPLHF
TRBV5-5,CASSLVTAMGYTF
TRBV6-2/TRBV6-3,CASSYSWTSGPVGYNEQFF
TRBV27,CASSLGGNTEAFF
TRBV6-5,CASSYLGMEQFF
TRBV15,CATSRARYEKLFF
TRBV3-1/TRBV3-2,CASSQASWLNTEAFF
TRBV10-1,CASSLTSGGVDEQFF
TRBV7-2,CASSLVGAYNEQFF
TRBV27,CASSFLDEQFF
TRBV24-1,CATSDFPRTNYGYTF
TRBV5-1,CASSLGGTGGHEQYF
TRBV15,CATSRDFGGGNTGELFF
TRBV7-2,CASSRTSFLTGLGTEAFF
TRBV19,CASSIVTSAEFTQYF
TRBV9,CASSVRGSNTEAFF
TRBV7-9,CASSPTSGGAYNEQFF
TRBV11-2,CASSRQGDGYTF
TRBV10-3,CAITARGTDTQYF
TRBV6-2/TRBV6-3,CASSSSGSPPYNEQFF
TRBV7-3,CASSGSGGARDTQYF
TRBV3-1/TRBV3-2,CASSQWERNEKLFF
TRBV5-1,CASSGYGGNTEAFF
TRBV19,CATMGTANTGELFF
TRBV9,CASSVAPQGNYGYTF
TRBV7-2,CASSFGLAGTYEQYF
TRBV4-3,CASSPELNYGYTF
TRBV7-9,CASSLVRDTEAFF
TRBV7-2,CASSLEGTGPGYTF